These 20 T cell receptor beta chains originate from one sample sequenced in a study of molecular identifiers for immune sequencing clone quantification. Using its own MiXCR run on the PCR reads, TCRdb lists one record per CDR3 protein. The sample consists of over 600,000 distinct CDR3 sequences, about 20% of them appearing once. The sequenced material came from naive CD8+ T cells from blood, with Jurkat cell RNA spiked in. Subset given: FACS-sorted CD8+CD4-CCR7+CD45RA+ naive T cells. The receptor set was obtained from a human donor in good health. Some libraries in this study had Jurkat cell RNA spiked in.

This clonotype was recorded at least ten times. The CDR3 region is CASSSSGTPEAFF. In DNA, the CDR3 is TGTGCCAGCAGTTCCTCCGGGACGCCAGAAGCTTTCTTT. The V and J genes are TRBV12-3 or TRBV12-4 and TRBJ1-1; perhaps TRBD1 as D (5 bases). CDR3 length: 13 residues. Between the trimmed V and J ends, which lost 4 bases and 8 bases, there was a span of 14 bases.

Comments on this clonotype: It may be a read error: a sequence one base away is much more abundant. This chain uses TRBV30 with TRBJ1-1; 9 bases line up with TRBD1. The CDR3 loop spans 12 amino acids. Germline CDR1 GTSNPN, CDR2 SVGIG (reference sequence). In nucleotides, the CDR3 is TGTGCCTGGATGACAGGGGGAGCTGAAGCTCTCTTT. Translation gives CAWMTGGAEALF.

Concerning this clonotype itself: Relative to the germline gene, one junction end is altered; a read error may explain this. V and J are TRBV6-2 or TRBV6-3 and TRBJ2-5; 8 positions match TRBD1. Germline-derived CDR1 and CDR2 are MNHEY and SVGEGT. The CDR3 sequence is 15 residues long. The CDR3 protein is CASSPWTGQWETRYF. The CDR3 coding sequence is TGTGCCAGCAGTCCTTGGACAGGGCAGTGGGAGACCCGGTACTTC.

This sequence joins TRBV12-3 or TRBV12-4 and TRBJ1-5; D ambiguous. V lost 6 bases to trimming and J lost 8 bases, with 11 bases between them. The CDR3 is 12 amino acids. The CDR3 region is CASSLGREPQHF. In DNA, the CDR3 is TGTGCCAGCAGCCTGGGTAGGGAGCCCCAGCATTTT.

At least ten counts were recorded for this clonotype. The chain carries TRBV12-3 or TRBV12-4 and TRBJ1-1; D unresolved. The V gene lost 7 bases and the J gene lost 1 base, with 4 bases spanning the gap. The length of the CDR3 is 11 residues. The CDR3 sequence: CASTWNTEAFF. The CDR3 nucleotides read TGTGCCAGCACCTGGAACACTGAAGCTTTCTTT.

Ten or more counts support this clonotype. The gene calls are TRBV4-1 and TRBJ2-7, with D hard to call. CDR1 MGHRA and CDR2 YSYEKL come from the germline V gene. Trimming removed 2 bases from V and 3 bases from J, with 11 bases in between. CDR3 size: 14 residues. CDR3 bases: TGCGCCAGCAGCCAACTAAGCAGCCGCTACGAGCAGTACTTC. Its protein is CASSQLSSRYEQYF.

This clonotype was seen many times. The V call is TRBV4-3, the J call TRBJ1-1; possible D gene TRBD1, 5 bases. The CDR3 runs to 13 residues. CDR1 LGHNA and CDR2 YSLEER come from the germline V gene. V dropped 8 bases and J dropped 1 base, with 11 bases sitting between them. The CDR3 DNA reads TGCGCCAGCGGTAGACAGAAGAACACTGAAGCTTTCTTT. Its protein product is CASGRQKNTEAFF.

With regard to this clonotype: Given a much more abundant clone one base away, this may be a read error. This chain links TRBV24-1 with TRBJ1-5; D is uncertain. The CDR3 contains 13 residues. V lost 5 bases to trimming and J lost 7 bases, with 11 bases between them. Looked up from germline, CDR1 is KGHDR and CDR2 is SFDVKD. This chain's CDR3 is CATSAGPGQPQHF. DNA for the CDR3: TGTGCCACCAGTGCCGGGCCGGGGCAGCCCCAGCATTTT.

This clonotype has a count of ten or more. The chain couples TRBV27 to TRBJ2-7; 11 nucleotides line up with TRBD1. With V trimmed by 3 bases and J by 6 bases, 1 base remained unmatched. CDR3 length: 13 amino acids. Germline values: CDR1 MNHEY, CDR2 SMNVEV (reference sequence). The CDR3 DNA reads TGTGCCAGCAGTTTGGACAGGGGGCGCGAGCAGTACTTC. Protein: CASSLDRGREQYF.

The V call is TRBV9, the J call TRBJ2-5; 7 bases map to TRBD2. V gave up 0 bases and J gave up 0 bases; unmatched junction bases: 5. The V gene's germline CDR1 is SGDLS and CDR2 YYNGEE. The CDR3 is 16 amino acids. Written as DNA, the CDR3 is TGTGCCAGCAGCGTAGGAGCGGGATTGTACCAAGAGACCCAGTACTTC. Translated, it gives CASSVGAGLYQETQYF.

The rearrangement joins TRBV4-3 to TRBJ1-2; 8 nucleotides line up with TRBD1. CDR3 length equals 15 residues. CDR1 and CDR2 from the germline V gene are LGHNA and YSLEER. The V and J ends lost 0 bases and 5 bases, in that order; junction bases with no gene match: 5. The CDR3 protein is CASSQEAQGAYGYTF. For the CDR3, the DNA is TGCGCCAGCAGCCAAGAGGCTCAGGGGGCGTATGGCTACACCTTC.

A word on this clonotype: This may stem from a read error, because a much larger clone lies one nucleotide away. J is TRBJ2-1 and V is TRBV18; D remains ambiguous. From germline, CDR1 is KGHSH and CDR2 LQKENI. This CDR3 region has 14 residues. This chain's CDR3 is CASSPKGRGNGQFF. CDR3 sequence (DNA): TGTGCCAGCTCACCAAAGGGTAGAGGCAATGGGCAGTTCTTC.

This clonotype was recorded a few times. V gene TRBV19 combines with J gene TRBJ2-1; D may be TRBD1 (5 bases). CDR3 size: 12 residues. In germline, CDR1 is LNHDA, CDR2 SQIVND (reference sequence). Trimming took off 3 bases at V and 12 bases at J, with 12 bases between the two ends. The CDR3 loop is CASSMKGYGQFF. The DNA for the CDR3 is TGTGCCAGTAGTATGAAGGGGTATGGGCAGTTCTTC.

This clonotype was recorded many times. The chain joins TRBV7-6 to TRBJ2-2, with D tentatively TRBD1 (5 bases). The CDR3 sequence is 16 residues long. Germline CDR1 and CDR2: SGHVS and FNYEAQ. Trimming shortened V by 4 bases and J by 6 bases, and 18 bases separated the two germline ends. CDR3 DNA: TGTGCCAGCAGCTCCGACACCACAGGCCAGGCCGGGGAGCTGTTTTTT. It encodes CASSSDTTGQAGELFF.

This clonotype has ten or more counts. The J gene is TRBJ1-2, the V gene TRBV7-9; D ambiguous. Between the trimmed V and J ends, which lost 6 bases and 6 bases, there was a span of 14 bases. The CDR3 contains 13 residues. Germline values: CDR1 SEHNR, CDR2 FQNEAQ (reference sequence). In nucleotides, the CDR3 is TGTGCCAGCAGTTATTCAACCGAGAATGGCTACACCTTC. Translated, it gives CASSYSTENGYTF.

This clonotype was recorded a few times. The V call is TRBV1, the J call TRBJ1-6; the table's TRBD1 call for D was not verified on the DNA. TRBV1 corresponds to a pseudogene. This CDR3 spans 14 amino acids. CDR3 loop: CTSTSGTANFPLHF. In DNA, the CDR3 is TGCACCAGCACCTCCGGGACAGCTAACTTTCCCCTCCACTTT.

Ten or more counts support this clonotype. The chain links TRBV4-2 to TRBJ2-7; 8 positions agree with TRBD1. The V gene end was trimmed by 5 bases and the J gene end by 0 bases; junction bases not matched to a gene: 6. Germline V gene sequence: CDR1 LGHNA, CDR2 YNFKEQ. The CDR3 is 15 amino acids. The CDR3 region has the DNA TGTGCCAGCAGCATACGGGACAGGAGCTCCTACGAGCAGTACTTC. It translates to CASSIRDRSSYEQYF.

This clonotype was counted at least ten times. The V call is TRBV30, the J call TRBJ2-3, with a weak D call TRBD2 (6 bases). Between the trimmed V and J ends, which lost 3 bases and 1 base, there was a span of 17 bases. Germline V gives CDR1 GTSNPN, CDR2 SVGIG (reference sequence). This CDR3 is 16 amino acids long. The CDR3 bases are TGTGCCTGGAGGCCTCGAGCCAGGAGGGGCACAGATACGCAGTATTTT. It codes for CAWRPRARRGTDTQYF.

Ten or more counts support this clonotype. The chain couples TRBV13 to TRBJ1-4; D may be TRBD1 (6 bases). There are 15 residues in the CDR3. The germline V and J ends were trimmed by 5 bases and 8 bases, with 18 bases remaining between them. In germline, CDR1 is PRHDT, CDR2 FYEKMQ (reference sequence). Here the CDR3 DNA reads TGTGCCAGCAGCCAAAGCCCGGGACATACGGAAAAACTGTTTTTT. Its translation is CASSQSPGHTEKLFF.

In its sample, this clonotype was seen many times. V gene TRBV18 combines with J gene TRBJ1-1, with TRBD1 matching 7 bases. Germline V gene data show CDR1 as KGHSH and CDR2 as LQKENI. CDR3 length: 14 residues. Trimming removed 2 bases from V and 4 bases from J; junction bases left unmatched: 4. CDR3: CASSPRQGGTEAFF. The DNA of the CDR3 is TGTGCCAGCTCACCAAGACAGGGTGGCACTGAAGCTTTCTTT.